These 19 T cell receptor beta chains were sequenced from one sample in a study of blood T cell repertoires in COVID-19 (TCRdb year 2020). The method behind the library was the immunoSEQ multiplex PCR assay. TCRdb's version of the immuneACCESS table is confined to in-frame rearrangements and falls short of the full clone set. An unresolved V gene accounts for under half of the shortfall where checked; the remainder is of unknown origin. The sample contains roughly 320,000 clones, around 90% of them found a single time. About 1.2% of the sample rests with the top ten. The sample consisted of peripheral blood. These receptors were obtained from a man in his 70s with acute or convalescent COVID-19.

V is TRBV19 and J is TRBJ2-2, with 9 bases that match TRBD1. CDR3 size: 15 residues. The J segment lost 1 base and the V segment lost 6 bases, leaving 3 bases of the junction unmatched. Germline CDR1 reads LNHDA; CDR2 reads SQIVND (reference sequence). CDR3 protein: CASRRDRVNTGELFF. The CDR3 DNA reads as TGTGCCAGTAGACGGGACAGGGTGAACACCGGGGAGCTGTTTTTT.

The chain carries TRBV6-5 and TRBJ1-2, with 7 bases identical to TRBD1. CDR1 MNHEY and CDR2 SVGAGI come from the germline V gene. The CDR3 is made up of 13 amino acids. The V segment lost 6 bases and the J segment 7 bases; nucleotides outside the gene matches: 8. CDR3 coding DNA: TGTGCCAGCAGCGGACCGGGACAGTTTGGCTACACCTTC. It specifies CASSGPGQFGYTF.

J is TRBJ1-1 and V is TRBV4-2; 7 nucleotides line up with TRBD1. The germline V gene has CDR1 LGHNA and CDR2 YNFKEQ. The CDR3 runs to 15 residues. V lost 3 bases and J lost 3; bases outside the gene matches: 7. DNA of the CDR3: TGTGCCAGCAGCCAGGAGGGACAGCCGGACACTGAAGCTTTCTTT. This translates into CASSQEGQPDTEAFF.

This chain connects TRBV5-3 to TRBJ2-1; the match to TRBD2 covers 11 bases. TRBV5-3 is labeled an ORF, and its function is uncertain. The V segment lost 1 base and the J segment 0 bases; nucleotides outside the gene matches: 9. The CDR3 covers 19 residues. The CDR3 spells CARSLQIRLAGFSYNEQFF. Written as DNA, the CDR3 is TGTGCCAGAAGCTTGCAGATCCGACTAGCGGGGTTCTCCTACAATGAGCAGTTCTTC.

The chain is built from TRBV2 and TRBJ2-2; 10 bases match TRBD1. This CDR3 spans 16 amino acids. After removal of 10 bases from V and 5 bases from J, the junction contained 13 bases not matched to a gene. Germline CDR1 is SNHLY and CDR2 is FYNNEI. The CDR3 loop reads CATPRGSDRGTGELFF. CDR3 bases: TGTGCCACCCCAAGGGGGTCGGACAGGGGGACCGGGGAGCTGTTTTTT.

This CDR3 is CASSQMPGQGYYGYTF. The CDR3 DNA reads TGTGCCAGCAGCCAAATGCCGGGACAGGGTTACTATGGCTACACCTTC. This chain uses TRBV14 with TRBJ1-2; TRBD1 matches 9 bases. The J segment lost 3 bases and the V segment lost 2 bases, leaving 7 bases of the junction unmatched. Germline V CDR1 and CDR2: SGHDN, FVKESK. The CDR3 is made up of 16 amino acids. Together with reference TRBV14 and TRBJ1-2, the CDR3 gives the full variable domain: EAGVTQFPSHSVIEKGQTVTLRCDPISGHDNLYWYRRVMGKEIKFLLHFVKESKQDESGMPNNRFLAERTGGTYSTLKVQPAELEDSGVYFCASSQMPGQGYYGYTFGSGTRLTVV.

This clone turned up a few times. The chain is built from TRBV27 and TRBJ2-2; the match to TRBD1 covers 9 bases. Germline V lookup: CDR1 MNHEY, CDR2 SMNVEV (reference sequence). V was clipped by 5 bases and J by 6 bases; unmatched bases: 13. This CDR3 comprises 17 residues. The CDR3 nucleotides read TGTGCCAGCAGTCTCCGCCGGGACAGGGCGAGGCCCGGGGAGCTGTTTTTT. Translating gives CASSLRRDRARPGELFF.

The chain links TRBV19 to TRBJ1-4, with D maybe TRBD1 (5 bases). Germline CDR1 LNHDA, CDR2 SQIVND (reference sequence). The V gene lost 0 bases and the J gene lost 6 bases, with 11 bases spanning the gap. This CDR3 is built from 15 residues. CDR3 amino acids: CASSIDGRGDEKLFF. Here the CDR3 DNA reads TGTGCCAGTAGTATAGACGGCCGGGGGGATGAAAAACTGTTTTTT.

V usage is TRBV2 and J usage is TRBJ2-3; 8 bases align to TRBD1. Germline V gives CDR1 SNHLY, CDR2 FYNNEI. Germline trimming cut 9 bases from V and 1 base from J; bases unmatched to any gene: 9. There are 15 residues in the CDR3. CDR3 sequence reads: CASSFWGQGTDTQYF. The CDR3 DNA reads as TGTGCCAGTAGCTTTTGGGGACAGGGCACAGATACGCAGTATTTT.

Only a few counts were recorded for this clone. V and J are TRBV24-1 and TRBJ1-2; 12 nucleotides agree with TRBD1. Germline CDR1 KGHDR, CDR2 SFDVKD. The CDR3 runs to 16 residues. With V trimmed by 2 bases and J by 4 bases, 4 bases remained unmatched. CDR3 residues: CATSDSGQGAVYGYTF. The DNA of the CDR3 is TGTGCCACCAGTGATTCGGGACAGGGGGCGGTCTATGGCTACACCTTC.

J is TRBJ1-1 and V is TRBV5-1, with D possibly TRBD1 on 6 matching bases. CDR1 is SGHRS and CDR2 is YFSETQ in the germline V gene. V gave up 5 bases and J gave up 5 bases, with 10 bases separating them. The CDR3 covers 12 residues. CDR3 loop: CASRGGGTEAFF. The CDR3 coding sequence is TGCGCCAGCAGAGGGGGTGGTACTGAAGCTTTCTTT.

CDR3 nucleotides: TGCGCCAGCAGCTTGCAGTTAGCGGGGATGAGCGGCGCGAACACCGGGGAGCTGTTTTTT. Translated, it gives CASSLQLAGMSGANTGELFF. The J gene is TRBJ2-2, the V gene TRBV5-1; 8 nucleotides agree with TRBD2. CDR1 and CDR2 from the germline V gene are SGHRS and YFSETQ. V trimming: 1 base; J trimming: 0 bases; junction bases outside the gene matches: 14. The CDR3 extends over 20 amino acids.

This rearrangement joins TRBV7-2 to TRBJ2-7, with TRBD2 identical over 7 bases. The CDR3 runs 13 residues. CDR1 SGHTA and CDR2 FQGNSA come from the germline V gene. V shed 6 bases, J shed 4 bases, and the junction held 6 bases outside the gene matches. The CDR3 reads CASRGSGKYEQYF. CDR3 sequence (DNA): TGTGCCAGCAGGGGAAGCGGGAAATACGAGCAGTACTTC.

This clone has more than one count but fewer than ten. CDR3 protein: CASNEPRTDTEAFF. The DNA for the CDR3 is TGTGCCAGCAACGAACCCAGGACAGACACTGAAGCTTTCTTT. This chain joins TRBV13 and TRBJ1-1; perhaps TRBD1 as D (6 bases). Germline CDR1 reads PRHDT; CDR2 reads FYEKMQ (reference sequence). The length of the CDR3 is 14 residues. V was shortened by 7 bases and J by 3 bases, with 15 bases between the two germline ends.

The J gene is TRBJ2-2, the V gene TRBV4-3; 9 bases map to TRBD1. This CDR3 has 16 amino acids. With 0 bases clipped from V and 4 bases from J, the junction kept 3 bases outside the gene matches. From germline, CDR1 is LGHNA and CDR2 YSLEER. CDR3 nucleotides: TGCGCCAGCAGCCAAGACGGGACAGGGAGCACCGGGGAGCTGTTTTTT. Translation gives CASSQDGTGSTGELFF.

The chain employs TRBV28 and TRBJ2-7; the match to TRBD2 covers 8 bases. The germline V gene has CDR1 MDHEN and CDR2 SYDVKM. The trim removed 7 bases at V and 1 base at J, leaving 6 bases unmatched. This CDR3 is built from 14 residues. CDR3 sequence reads: CASNQRGPSYEQYF. Here the CDR3 DNA reads TGTGCCAGCAATCAGCGGGGGCCTTCCTACGAGCAGTACTTC.

The chain is built from TRBV18 and TRBJ1-4, with 8 nucleotides matching TRBD1. Per the germline V gene, CDR1 is KGHSH and CDR2 is LQKENI. CDR3 length equals 15 residues. Unmatched junction bases numbered 7, after V lost 3 bases and J lost 7 bases. The CDR3 DNA reads as TGTGCCAGCTCACCTCGGACAGGGATAAGTGAAAAACTGTTTTTT. This gives the protein CASSPRTGISEKLFF.

The chain combines TRBV13 with TRBJ2-6; possible D gene TRBD1, 6 bases. Germline V gives CDR1 PRHDT, CDR2 FYEKMQ (reference sequence). The length of the CDR3 is 17 residues. Trimming took 4 bases from V and 0 from J, leaving 13 bases between them. As DNA, the CDR3 is TGTGCCAGCAGCTCCATTGGACAGTCCTCTGGGGCCAACGTCCTGACTTTC. Translated: CASSSIGQSSGANVLTF.

The rearrangement joins TRBV29-1 to TRBJ2-1; TRBD1 matches 8 bases. Trimming took 1 base from V and 3 from J; bases not matched to a gene: 5. Germline V gene data show CDR1 as SQVTM and CDR2 as ANQGSEA. The CDR3 has 15 amino acids. The chain's CDR3 is CSVEGTGRNYNEQFF. Here the CDR3 DNA reads TGCAGCGTTGAAGGGACAGGGAGGAACTACAATGAGCAGTTCTTC.